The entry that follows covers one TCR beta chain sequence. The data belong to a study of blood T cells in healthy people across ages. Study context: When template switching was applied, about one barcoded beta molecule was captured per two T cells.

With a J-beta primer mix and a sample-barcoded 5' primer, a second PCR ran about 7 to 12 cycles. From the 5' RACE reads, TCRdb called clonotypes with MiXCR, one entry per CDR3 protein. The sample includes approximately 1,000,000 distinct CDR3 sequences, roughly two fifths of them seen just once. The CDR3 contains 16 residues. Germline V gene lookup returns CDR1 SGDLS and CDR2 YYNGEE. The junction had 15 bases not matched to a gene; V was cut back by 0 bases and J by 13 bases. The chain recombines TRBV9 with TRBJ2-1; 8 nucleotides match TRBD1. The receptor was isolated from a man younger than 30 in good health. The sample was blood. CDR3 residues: CASSVEGGQGSETQFF. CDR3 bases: TGTGCCAGCAGCGTAGAAGGAGGACAGGGTTCAGAGACCCAGTTCTTC.